The rows below give T cell receptor beta chains drawn from one sample of a study of control samples from healthy donors and cancer patients. Here immunoSEQ multiplex PCR was the method, and the copy in TCRdb shows in-frame clones only, minus some. The sample has some 110,000 clones; around 91% are singletons. Input material: PBMCs. The receptors originated from a woman aged 50 to 60 with colorectal cancer. Each CDR3 is given with its conserved first and last residue. Size values are once, few and many counts, or a class for expanded clones, and some rows have none.

CDR3 length	V gene	clone size	J gene	CDR3 protein
20	TRBV21-1	NA	TRBJ1-6	CASSKGRGPSEASYNSPLHF
15	TRBV19	NA	TRBJ2-3	CASSIAAGGTDTQYF
15	TRBV6-6	NA	TRBJ1-2	CASSYAPGTAYGYTF
14	TRBV10-3	NA	TRBJ2-2	CAISGGRDTGELFF
16	TRBV30	NA	TRBJ2-5	CAWGIHATLYQETQYF
13	TRBV5-1	NA	TRBJ2-3	CASSYASADTQYF
16	TRBV11-3	NA	TRBJ2-3	CASSLGLAGNTDTQYF
14	TRBV2	once	TRBJ2-2	CASGNRSYSGELFF
15	TRBV6-2/TRBV6-3	NA	TRBJ1-2	CASSYPGQGDYGYTF
15	TRBV4-1	NA	TRBJ2-1	CASSPSGDRAYEQFF
19	TRBV3-1/TRBV3-2	NA	TRBJ2-3	CASSQEGLAGGRGADTQYF
15	TRBV7-9	NA	TRBJ2-7	CASSSRQGGTYEQYF
15	TRBV5-1	NA	TRBJ2-1	CASRSGLGGQYEQFF
20	TRBV5-3	NA	TRBJ2-1	CARSPGGLAGGLSSYNEQFF
14	TRBV5-1	NA	TRBJ1-2	CASSWDRTDYGYTF
15	TRBV5-1	NA	TRBJ1-6	CASSLGQGAYSPLHF
14	TRBV4-2	NA	TRBJ2-7	CASSQAGDSYEQYF
17	TRBV25-1	NA	TRBJ1-6	CASSESVPGAYNSPLHF
15	TRBV5-8	NA	TRBJ1-3	CASRSDRVPGNTIYF
15	TRBV6-4	NA	TRBJ2-1	CASSVEFSFRDEQFF
15	TRBV6-5	NA	TRBJ2-1	CASSLSGGAYNEQFF
17	TRBV6-2/TRBV6-3	NA	TRBJ2-1	CASSYSGLAGVYNEQFF
14	TRBV25-1	NA	TRBJ1-4	CASSEGQSNEKLFF
13	TRBV7-3	NA	TRBJ1-1	CASSLARNTEAFF
10	TRBV6-7	NA	TRBJ1-1	CASNQQQAFF
12	TRBV5-1	NA	TRBJ2-5	CASSLVGETQYF
18	TRBV5-1	NA	TRBJ1-2	CASSLGQGYFRANYGYTF
14	TRBV27	NA	TRBJ1-5	CASTGTGGDQPQHF
15	TRBV7-8	NA	TRBJ2-5	CASSPPATVQETQYF
16	TRBV25-1	NA	TRBJ2-6	CASTWDRESGANVLTF
17	TRBV5-1	NA	TRBJ2-3	CASSLGALEWRSDTQYF
16	TRBV5-6	NA	TRBJ2-5	CASSHTGTQREETQYF
14	TRBV27	NA	TRBJ1-2	CASSLWGRNYGYTF
13	TRBV3-1/TRBV3-2	NA	TRBJ1-1	CASSPTGNTEAFF
16	TRBV4-1	NA	TRBJ2-2	CASSQETGANTGELFF